The clone carrying this T cell receptor beta chain showed up just once. Antigen: not known. The primer mix had 60 Vbeta and 13 Jbeta primers. Sequencing used immunoSEQ multiplex PCR; TCRdb keeps in-frame clones, though not all of them. The sample gives about 180,000 clones, approximately 84% of which show up once; 1.2% to 1.5% is in the top ten. The data belong to a study of cytomegalovirus exposure and HLA in healthy donors. V shed 0 bases, J shed 7 bases, and the junction held 5 bases outside the gene matches. The V gene's germline CDR1 is SGHTA and CDR2 FQGNSA. The CDR3 totals 15 residues. General study results and limits: The only immune exposure information that was available was CMV serostatus.

The TCR was taken from a girl aged 5 to 17 in good health and CMV-seropositive. Sequenced input: PBMCs. J is TRBJ1-5 and V is TRBV7-2, with 8 bases matching TRBD1. The CDR3 region is CASSLAQGAWQPQHF. The DNA for the CDR3 is TGTGCCAGCAGCTTAGCTCAGGGGGCTTGGCAGCCCCAGCATTTT.